This entry describes one T cell receptor (beta chain). This sample was taken from a study of blood T cell repertoires in COVID-19. As for the study in general: Acute and convalescent COVID-19 samples came from the United States, Italy and Spain. T cells, B-cell-depleted T cells, or PBMCs provided the cDNA or gDNA that served as material.

Germline V gene lookup returns CDR1 SGHAT and CDR2 FQNNGV. V lost 3 bases, J lost 2 bases, and 4 bases stayed unmatched. This CDR3 has 14 amino acids. Original processing methods: Nucleated cell counts were estimated from reference gene primer amplification. Sequenced by immunoSEQ multiplex PCR; TCRdb stores in-frame clones only, minus some. V and J calls plus clone size are reproduced from that table; the DNA served to infer D and trimming. The sample lists about 62,000 clones, over 75% seen once, with 0.95% to 1.5% in the top ten. The TCR was taken from a woman aged 55-70 years with acute or convalescent COVID-19. The chain employs TRBV11-2 and TRBJ2-7; 7 positions agree with TRBD1. Source material: peripheral blood. The CDR3 nucleotides read TGTGCCAGCAGCTTCCTACAGGGGCCCTACGAGCAGTACGTC. Protein product: CASSFLQGPYEQYV.